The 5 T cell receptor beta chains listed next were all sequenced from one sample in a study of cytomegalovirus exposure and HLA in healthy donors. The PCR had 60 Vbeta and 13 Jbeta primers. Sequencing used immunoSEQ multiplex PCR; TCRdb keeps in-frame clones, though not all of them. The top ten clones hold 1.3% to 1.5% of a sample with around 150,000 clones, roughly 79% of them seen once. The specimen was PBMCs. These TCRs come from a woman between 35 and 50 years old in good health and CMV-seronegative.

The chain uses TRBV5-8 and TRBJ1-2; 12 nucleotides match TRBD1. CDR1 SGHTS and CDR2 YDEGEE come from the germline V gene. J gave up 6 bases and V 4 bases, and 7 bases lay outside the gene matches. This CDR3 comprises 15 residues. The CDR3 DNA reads TGTGCCAGCAGCGGATGGGACAGGGGGCAGAATGGCTACACCTTC. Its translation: CASSGWDRGQNGYTF.

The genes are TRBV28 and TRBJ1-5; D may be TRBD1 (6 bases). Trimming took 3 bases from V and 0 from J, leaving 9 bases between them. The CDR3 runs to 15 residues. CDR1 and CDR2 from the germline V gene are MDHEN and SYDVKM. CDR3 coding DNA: TGTGCCAGCAGTTTCGGGACAAGTAGCAATCAGCCCCAGCATTTT. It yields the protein CASSFGTSSNQPQHF. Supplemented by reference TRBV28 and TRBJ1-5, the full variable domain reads DVKVTQSSRYLVKRTGEKVFLECVQDMDHENMFWYRQDPGLGLRLIYFSYDVKMKEKGDIPEGYSVSREKKERFSLILESASTNQTSMYLCASSFGTSSNQPQHFGDGTRLSIL.

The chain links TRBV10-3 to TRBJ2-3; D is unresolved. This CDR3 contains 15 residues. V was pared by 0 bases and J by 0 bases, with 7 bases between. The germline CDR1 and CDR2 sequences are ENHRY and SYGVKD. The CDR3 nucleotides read TGTGCCATCAGTGAGTCGAGTACGAGCACAGATACGCAGTATTTT. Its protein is CAISESSTSTDTQYF.

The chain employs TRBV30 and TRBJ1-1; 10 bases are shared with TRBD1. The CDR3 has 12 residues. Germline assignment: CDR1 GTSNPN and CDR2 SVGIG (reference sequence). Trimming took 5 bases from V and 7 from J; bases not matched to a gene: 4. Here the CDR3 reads CAWDRGQNEAFF. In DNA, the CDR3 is TGTGCCTGGGACAGGGGGCAAAATGAAGCTTTCTTT.

Written as DNA, the CDR3 is TGTGCCAGCAGTTCCGGGACAGGGATGACTGAAGCTTTCTTT. Translation gives CASSSGTGMTEAFF. V usage is TRBV2 and J usage is TRBJ1-1; 9 bases are a match to TRBD1. Germline trimming cut 5 bases from V and 5 bases from J; bases unmatched to any gene: 6. From germline, CDR1 is SNHLY and CDR2 FYNNEI. This CDR3 is built from 14 residues.